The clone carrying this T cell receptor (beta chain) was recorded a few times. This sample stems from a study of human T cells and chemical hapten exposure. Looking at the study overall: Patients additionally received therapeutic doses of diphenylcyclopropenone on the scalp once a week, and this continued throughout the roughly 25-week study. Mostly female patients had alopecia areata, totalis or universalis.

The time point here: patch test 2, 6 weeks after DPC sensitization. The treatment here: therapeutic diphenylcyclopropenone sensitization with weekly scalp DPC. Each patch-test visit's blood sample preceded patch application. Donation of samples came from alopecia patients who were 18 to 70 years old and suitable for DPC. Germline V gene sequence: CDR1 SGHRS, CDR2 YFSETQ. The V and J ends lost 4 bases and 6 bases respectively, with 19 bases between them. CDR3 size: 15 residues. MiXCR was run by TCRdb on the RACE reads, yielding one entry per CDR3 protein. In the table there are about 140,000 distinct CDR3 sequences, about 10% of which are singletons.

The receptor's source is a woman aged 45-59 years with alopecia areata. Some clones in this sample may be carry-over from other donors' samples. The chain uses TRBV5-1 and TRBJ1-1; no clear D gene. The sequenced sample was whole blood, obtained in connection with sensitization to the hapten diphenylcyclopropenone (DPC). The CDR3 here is CASSPLTPSLAEAFF. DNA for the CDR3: TGCGCCAGCAGCCCCCTGACACCGTCGTTGGCTGAAGCTTTCTTT.